These T cell receptor beta chains were read from a single sample in a study of T-cell reconstitution after alpha-beta-depleted transplantation in children. TCRdb reanalysed the PCR reads using MiXCR and keeps one entry per CDR3 protein. The sample includes hundreds of thousands of distinct CDR3 sequences, around 13% of them seen just once. The source was PBMCs, collected before TCRalphabeta/CD19-depleted stem cell transplant. The receptors shown here come from a girl aged 2-10 years with congenital amegakaryocytic thrombocytopenia, due to receive a stem cell transplant. Each CDR3 is given with its conserved first and last residue. The order of the fields is CDR3 DNA, CDR3 protein, V gene, J gene, D gene, clone size. D genes are given only for firm matches. Clone size is shown for a subset of rows, as once, few, many or a class of expanded clone.

DNA: TGCAGTGCCCAAATTCTAGCGGGAGGGAAAAACACCGGGGAGCTGTTTTTT
CDR3: CSAQILAGGKNTGELFF
V: TRBV20-1
J: TRBJ2-2
D: TRBD2
size: many

DNA: TGCGCCAGCAGCTTGGATGGGAGGACGCAGTATTTT
CDR3: CASSLDGRTQYF
V: TRBV5-1
J: TRBJ2-3
D: -
size: few

DNA: TGCAGCGCCCAGACACCCGGAAACGAAAAACTGTTTTTT
CDR3: CSAQTPGNEKLFF
V: TRBV29-1
J: TRBJ1-4
D: -
size: -

DNA: TGTGCCAGCAGCTTAGGGACAGGGGCTGAAGCTTTCTTT
CDR3: CASSLGTGAEAFF
V: TRBV7-2
J: TRBJ1-1
D: TRBD1
size: many

DNA: TGCAGTGCTGCAAGATTCCCCGAGCAGTACTTC
CDR3: CSAARFPEQYF
V: TRBV20-1
J: TRBJ2-7
D: -
size: -

DNA: TGCGCCAGCAGCTTGGTATTAGGTCAAGACAATGAGCAGTTCTTC
CDR3: CASSLVLGQDNEQFF
V: TRBV5-1
J: TRBJ2-1
D: -
size: many

DNA: TGTGCCAGCAGCTTAGTGATGGCAGGGGCGGATGAGCAGTTCTTC
CDR3: CASSLVMAGADEQFF
V: TRBV7-9
J: TRBJ2-1
D: -
size: many

DNA: TGTGCCAGCAGTGAACCCAGGGCCCAAGAGACCCAGTACTTC
CDR3: CASSEPRAQETQYF
V: TRBV25-1
J: TRBJ2-5
D: -
size: once

DNA: TGTGCCAGCAGCCCCGTGGGGACCTACGAGCAGTACTTC
CDR3: CASSPVGTYEQYF
V: TRBV7-7
J: TRBJ2-7
D: -
size: many

DNA: TGCGCCAGCAGCCAATATAAGGGCGCAGATACGCAGTATTTT
CDR3: CASSQYKGADTQYF
V: TRBV4-1
J: TRBJ2-3
D: -
size: many

DNA: TGTGCCAGTAGAAGGACAGGGGGCGTTTTTGGGGCCAACGTCCTGACTTTC
CDR3: CASRRTGGVFGANVLTF
V: TRBV19
J: TRBJ2-6
D: TRBD1
size: few

DNA: TGTGCCACCAGCACCACGGACAGGGTTGGGAAAAACATTCAGTACTTC
CDR3: CATSTTDRVGKNIQYF
V: TRBV15
J: TRBJ2-4
D: TRBD1
size: few

DNA: TGTGCCAGCAGCCCCGAACCCCAGGACACTGAAGCTTTCTTT
CDR3: CASSPEPQDTEAFF
V: TRBV7-8
J: TRBJ1-1
D: -
size: few

DNA: TGCGCCAGCAGCTCTTGGGGGACCGAAGGAAACACCATATATTTT
CDR3: CASSSWGTEGNTIYF
V: TRBV5-1
J: TRBJ1-3
D: -
size: many

DNA: TGCAGTGCTAGAGGGACTACGTACTCCTACGAGCAGTACTTC
CDR3: CSARGTTYSYEQYF
V: TRBV20-1
J: TRBJ2-7
D: -
size: -

DNA: TGTGCCAGCAGTTTTTGGGACAGGGGCGACGAGCAGTACTTC
CDR3: CASSFWDRGDEQYF
V: TRBV28
J: TRBJ2-7
D: TRBD1
size: many

DNA: TGCAGCGTTGTCGTGGCGGGAGGGTCCTACAATGAGCAGTTCTTC
CDR3: CSVVVAGGSYNEQFF
V: TRBV29-1
J: TRBJ2-1
D: TRBD2
size: many

DNA: TGTGCCAGCAGCCCTACTAGCGTGAGCTCCTACAATGAGCAGTTCTTC
CDR3: CASSPTSVSSYNEQFF
V: TRBV9
J: TRBJ2-1
D: TRBD2
size: many

DNA: TGTGCCAGCAGGAGAAACAGGATCTATGGCTACACCTTC
CDR3: CASRRNRIYGYTF
V: TRBV28
J: TRBJ1-2
D: -
size: many

DNA: TGTGCCTCCCTCTCAGCGGGGTCTTACAATGAGCAGTTCTTC
CDR3: CASLSAGSYNEQFF
V: TRBV7-9
J: TRBJ2-1
D: TRBD2
size: few

DNA: TGCAGTGCTCCACATTTGACTAGCGGGAGGGCCGAGGAGCAGTTCTTC
CDR3: CSAPHLTSGRAEEQFF
V: TRBV20-1
J: TRBJ2-1
D: TRBD2
size: many

DNA: TGTGCCAGCAGTACCACAGTAGCGGGACAGGAGCTAGCGTTTATCTCAATCGCAGCTACGCAGTATTTT
CDR3: CASSTTVAGQELAFISIAATQYF
V: TRBV6-2/TRBV6-3
J: TRBJ2-3
D: -
size: -

DNA: TGTGCCAGCAGCGTAGATCTTCAGCAATCCTACGAGCAGTACTTC
CDR3: CASSVDLQQSYEQYF
V: TRBV9
J: TRBJ2-7
D: -
size: -

DNA: TGCGCCAGCAGCTTGAAGGTCGGGAGTGTTTACGAGCAGTACTTC
CDR3: CASSLKVGSVYEQYF
V: TRBV5-1
J: TRBJ2-7
D: -
size: many

DNA: TGTGCCAGCAGCTTAGTGGGTGGGGGCGCGAATCAGCCCCAGCATTTT
CDR3: CASSLVGGGANQPQHF
V: TRBV7-2
J: TRBJ1-5
D: -
size: many

DNA: TGTGCCAGCAGCTTAGACGTGAGCGGTGCTAGCTTC
CDR3: CASSLDVSGASF
V: TRBV7-9
J: TRBJ2-5
D: -
size: -

DNA: TGTGCCAGCAGCCCTAAGATCGGCCTAGCGGGTTCCTACAATGAGCAGTTCTTC
CDR3: CASSPKIGLAGSYNEQFF
V: TRBV7-2
J: TRBJ2-1
D: TRBD2
size: many

DNA: TGTGCCAGCAGCTTGGACGGGGCTGGCTACACCTTC
CDR3: CASSLDGAGYTF
V: TRBV5-5
J: TRBJ1-2
D: -
size: -

DNA: TGTGCCACCCAGAGGAAGAGCTCCTACAATGAGCAGTTCTTC
CDR3: CATQRKSSYNEQFF
V: TRBV15
J: TRBJ2-1
D: -
size: -

DNA: TGTACCAGCAGTCCGACAACTAATAGAGCGGGAATCGCGTTGCAGACCCAGTACTTC
CDR3: CTSSPTTNRAGIALQTQYF
V: TRBV12-3/TRBV12-4
J: TRBJ2-5
D: TRBD2
size: -

DNA: TGTGCCAGCAGTGACCCATTTACAGGGTTGAAGACCGGGGAGCTGTTTTTT
CDR3: CASSDPFTGLKTGELFF
V: TRBV12-3/TRBV12-4
J: TRBJ2-2
D: -
size: many

DNA: TGCAGTGCTCCTGGGACAGGGGAGGTCTATGGCTACACCTTC
CDR3: CSAPGTGEVYGYTF
V: TRBV20-1
J: TRBJ1-2
D: TRBD1
size: many

DNA: TGTGCCAGCTCACCTTTTCCAGGCATGAACACTGAAGCTTTCTTT
CDR3: CASSPFPGMNTEAFF
V: TRBV18
J: TRBJ1-1
D: -
size: few

DNA: TGCAGGACCGGAGAGCGGGAGGACACAGATACGCAGTATTTT
CDR3: CRTGEREDTDTQYF
V: TRBV20-1
J: TRBJ2-3
D: TRBD2
size: few

DNA: TGTGCCAGCAGTTTTGCGCTTAGCACAGATACGCAGTATTTT
CDR3: CASSFALSTDTQYF
V: TRBV12-3/TRBV12-4
J: TRBJ2-3
D: -
size: few

DNA: TGTGCCAGCAGCTTAGCGCGGGGGTACTCCTACGAGCAGTACTTC
CDR3: CASSLARGYSYEQYF
V: TRBV7-2
J: TRBJ2-7
D: TRBD2
size: few

DNA: TGTGCCAGTCGCCCCGTCCCACAGGGGGCAGGAGATACGCAGTATTTT
CDR3: CASRPVPQGAGDTQYF
V: TRBV19
J: TRBJ2-3
D: TRBD1
size: -

DNA: TGCGCCAGCAGCTCATCCGGGACAGGGGGCGGTGGCTACACCTTC
CDR3: CASSSSGTGGGGYTF
V: TRBV5-1
J: TRBJ1-2
D: TRBD1
size: few

DNA: TGCAGTGCTCGGGAAACCAGCAATCAGCCCCAGCATTTT
CDR3: CSARETSNQPQHF
V: TRBV20-1
J: TRBJ1-5
D: -
size: many

DNA: TGTGCCAGCCACCCCAAGCGGGTAAACAATGAGCAGTTCTTC
CDR3: CASHPKRVNNEQFF
V: TRBV7-8
J: TRBJ2-1
D: -
size: -

DNA: TGTGCCAGCTCACCTCCCGACAGGGGATCTGTTGACGGGGAGCTGTTTTTT
CDR3: CASSPPDRGSVDGELFF
V: TRBV18
J: TRBJ2-2
D: TRBD1
size: few

DNA: TGTGCCATCAGAACAGGGCTCCTCTACAATGAGCAGTTCTTC
CDR3: CAIRTGLLYNEQFF
V: TRBV10-3
J: TRBJ2-1
D: -
size: -

DNA: TGCAGTGCTTCTCACTCGAGCGCTCCTACGCAGTATTTT
CDR3: CSASHSSAPTQYF
V: TRBV20-1
J: TRBJ2-3
D: -
size: many

DNA: TGCAGTGCTAGAGATTCGGGGCTAGCGACCTACGAGCAGTACTTC
CDR3: CSARDSGLATYEQYF
V: TRBV20-1
J: TRBJ2-7
D: -
size: -

DNA: TGTGCCAGCAGTCCCTGGGACAGTGGGTACGAGCAGTACTTC
CDR3: CASSPWDSGYEQYF
V: TRBV6-1
J: TRBJ2-7
D: TRBD1
size: many

DNA: TGTGCCAGCAGCTTAGGGGCTTCCTCCACTAGGCTCTACGAGCAGTACTTC
CDR3: CASSLGASSTRLYEQYF
V: TRBV7-9
J: TRBJ2-7
D: -
size: once

DNA: TGTGCCAGCAGCCCTTTACTAGCGGGAGCTCTAGGCGAGCAGTTCTTC
CDR3: CASSPLLAGALGEQFF
V: TRBV5-6
J: TRBJ2-1
D: TRBD2
size: many

DNA: TGTGCCAGCAGTATCCGGGGCTGGGGGTCAGATACGCAGTATTTT
CDR3: CASSIRGWGSDTQYF
V: TRBV12-3/TRBV12-4
J: TRBJ2-3
D: -
size: few

DNA: TGTGCCAGCAGTTTGTCCAGGGGGCGCCGAGAGACCCAGTACTTC
CDR3: CASSLSRGRRETQYF
V: TRBV12-3/TRBV12-4
J: TRBJ2-5
D: TRBD1
size: few

DNA: TGTGCCAGCAGCTTAGAACAGGGGGGTTCACCCCTCCACTTT
CDR3: CASSLEQGGSPLHF
V: TRBV7-6
J: TRBJ1-6
D: TRBD1
size: many

DNA: TGCAGTGCTCTACCCCTTCGGACAGGGGAGTTCTACGAGCAGTACTTC
CDR3: CSALPLRTGEFYEQYF
V: TRBV20-1
J: TRBJ2-7
D: TRBD1
size: -